This T cell receptor beta chain was captured in a study of T cell repertoires in cytomegalovirus infection. Study-wide background: Signatures in public TCR beta sequences pointed to both CMV infection and matching HLA type.

TCRdb reprocessed the reads with MiXCR, giving one entry per CDR3 protein. This sample has hundreds of thousands of distinct CDR3 sequences; around 9.1% occur once, and the top ten carry approximately 2.3%. This clonotype was detected only a few times. As yet, its antigen is unknown. Overall study results and limits: Accumulated public TCR beta family frequency recognized individuals carrying CMV together with the relevant HLA. CMV-specific TCR beta clonotypes restricted by HLA-C dominated the ex vivo response.

The receptor's source is a human donor in good health (CMV status not recorded). Some clones in this sample may be carry-over from other donors' samples. The source material was PBMCs.

In nucleotides, the CDR3 is TGCAGTGCAGCCTCCCCGGGACAGGGGGCCTACAATGAGCAGTTCTTC. Translating it yields CSAASPGQGAYNEQFF. The V and J genes are TRBV20-1 and TRBJ2-1; 11 bases fit TRBD1. CDR1 is DFQATT, CDR2 SNEGSKA, per germline (reference sequence). V lost 6 bases and J lost 2; bases outside the gene matches: 9. The length of the CDR3 is 16 residues.